This T cell receptor (beta chain) was captured in a study of beta chain features in type 1 diabetes listed by TCRdb under 2018. With respect to the entire study: No differences in mean age, gender distribution, total cell number or subset yield were found between patients and healthy donors. A total of roughly 100 million sorted cells were examined across all samples, and the number of cells per subset was strongly correlated with RNA yield. The study compared TCRB repertoires of sorted circulating CD4+ T cell subsets between recently diagnosed type 1 diabetes patients and matched healthy donors. Regulatory and stem cell-like memory subsets were isolated from only 8 patients and 8 healthy donors, whereas naive and central memory subsets came from all 30 or so donors.

The entire amount of isolated RNA was reverse transcribed using the High Capacity cDNA Reverse Transcription Kit, so the sequenced TCRB transcripts were expressed ones. Deep immunoSEQ sequencing was performed on naive, central memory and regulatory T cell samples, with an average of roughly 3.3 million total reads per sample. After sorted cells were lysed in RLT buffer, RNA was extracted with DNase-treated RNeasy Micro or Mini kits, with the choice depending on cell number. To prevent cross-contamination, every cell subset was processed on its own, while patient and healthy donor samples were processed together. The immunoSEQ multiplex PCR was used to amplify TCRB sequences from cDNA, generating 87-bp fragments that spanned the CDR3 region. Sequencing of the amplicons was done on the Illumina HiSeq platform. In the original analysis: PCR bias was computationally corrected using synthetic template baselines, reads within Hamming distance 2 were collapsed, and singletons that could not be merged were discarded. By aligning reads against IMGT, V, D and J genes, CDR3 length, and insertions or deletions at six rearrangement sites were assigned. Clonotype counts were normalized to sorted cell number within each subset before computing true diversity and Gini coefficients with the tcR R package. The overlap coefficient, calculated on TCRB nucleotide sequences, was used to quantify repertoire sharing. As a proxy for the pre-selection repertoire, out-of-frame TCRB sequences from naive cells were analyzed. TCRdb provides this immuneACCESS table in a form limited to in-frame rearrangements. Some clones are lacking; in checked studies, under half of them reflect an unresolved V gene, and why the rest are absent is not known. Clone size and the V and J calls come from that table; the DNA yielded D and trimming. In this sample the table shows 200,000 to 250,000 clones, over 9.5% of which occur a single time. Clones ranked in the top ten supply 0.03% to 0.035% of the sample.

The paper as a whole reports these results and caveats: Because small numbers of individuals were included in the HLA sub-analyses, any influence of HLA type on TCRB rearrangement was left unresolved. At VDJ recombination sites, patients with type 1 diabetes made fewer insertions and deleted more nucleotides, a pattern implying thymic rearrangement abnormalities. A moderate but significant shortening of TCRB CDR3 length was observed in type 1 diabetes patients in all four CD4+ subsets. Because cDNA was sequenced instead of genomic DNA, highly expressing activated cells could be over-represented, though the groups showed no difference in activation or CD3 levels. The naive, central memory and regulatory TCRB repertoires appeared to resemble one another more closely among patients than among healthy donors. Shorter templates might have been favored by PCR, but patient and control samples were amplified and corrected together, so both groups would have been affected equally by any skew.

A single peripheral blood draw of about 120 mL on average was collected from each donor into heparinised tubes. Using a panel that included CD45RO, CCR7, CD25, CD127, CD95 and CD27, naive, central memory, regulatory and stem cell-like memory CD4+ T cells were sorted on a BD FACSAria II. Purity was above 98% for every sorted population. Right away, PBMCs were isolated by Lymphoprep density gradient centrifugation and were stained directly, with no culture step. Samples were stained and sorted in pairs, with one healthy donor and one patient per experiment, so that batch effects were minimized. This clone came up a few times. Its cognate antigen has yet to be identified. Per-nucleotide qualities are absent, and no much larger clonotype sits a single base away. The specimen was naive CD4+ T cells from blood. Sample cell subset or site, as interpreted from the label and publication: true naive CD4+ T cells. The TCR was taken from a woman younger than 30 in good health.

The bases are TGTGCCAGTACTGAAAGCGGGCGGGCCTTCCCCGAAAAAGAGACCCAGTACTTC. This sequence encodes CASTESGRAFPEKETQYF. The sequence joins TRBV19 to TRBJ2-5, with TRBD2 tentatively as D gene (6 bases match). V is pared back by 7 bases and J by 3 bases, with 27 bases lying between the germline termini. Looking up the germline V gene (reference sequence) yields CDR1 LNHDA and CDR2 SQIVND. The CDR3, cysteine through phenylalanine, is 18 amino acids long. Only CDR3 DNA remains: 54 bases, in frame from the first base.